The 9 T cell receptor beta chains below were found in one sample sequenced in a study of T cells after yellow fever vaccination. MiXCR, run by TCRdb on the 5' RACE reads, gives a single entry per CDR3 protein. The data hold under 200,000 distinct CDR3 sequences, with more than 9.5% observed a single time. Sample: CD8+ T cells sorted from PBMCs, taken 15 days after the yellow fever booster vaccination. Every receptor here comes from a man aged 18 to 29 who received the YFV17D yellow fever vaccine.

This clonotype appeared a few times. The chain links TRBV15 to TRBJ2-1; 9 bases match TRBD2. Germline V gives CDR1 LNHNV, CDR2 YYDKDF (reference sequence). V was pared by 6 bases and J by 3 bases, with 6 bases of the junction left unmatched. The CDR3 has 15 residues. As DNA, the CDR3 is TGTGCCACCAGTCAGCGGGGGGATGTCTACAATGAGCAGTTCTTC. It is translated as CATSQRGDVYNEQFF.

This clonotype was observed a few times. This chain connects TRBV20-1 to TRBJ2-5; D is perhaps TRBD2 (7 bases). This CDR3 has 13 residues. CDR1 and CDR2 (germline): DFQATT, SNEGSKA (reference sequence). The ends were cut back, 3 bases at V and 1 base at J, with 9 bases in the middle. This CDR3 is CSARGGLQETQYF. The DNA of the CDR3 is TGCAGTGCTAGGGGGGGGCTCCAAGAGACCCAGTACTTC.

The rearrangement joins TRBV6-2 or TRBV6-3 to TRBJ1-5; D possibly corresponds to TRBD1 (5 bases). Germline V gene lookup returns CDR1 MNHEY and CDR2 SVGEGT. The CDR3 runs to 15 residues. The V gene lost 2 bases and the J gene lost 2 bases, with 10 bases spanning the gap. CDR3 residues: CASSYPQGGNQPQHF. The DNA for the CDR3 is TGTGCCAGCAGTTACCCTCAGGGAGGCAATCAGCCCCAGCATTTT.

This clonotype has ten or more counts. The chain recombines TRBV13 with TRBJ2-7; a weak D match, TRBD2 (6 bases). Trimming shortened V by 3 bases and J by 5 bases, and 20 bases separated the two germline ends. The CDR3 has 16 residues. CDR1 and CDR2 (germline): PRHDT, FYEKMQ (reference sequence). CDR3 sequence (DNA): TGTGCCAGCAGCTTTACGGGACTTTCGCCGTTGAACGAGCAGTACTTC. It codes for CASSFTGLSPLNEQYF.

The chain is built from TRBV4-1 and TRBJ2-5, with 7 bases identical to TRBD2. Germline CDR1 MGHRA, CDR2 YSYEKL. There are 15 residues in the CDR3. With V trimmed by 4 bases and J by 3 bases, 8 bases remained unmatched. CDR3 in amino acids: CASSPLVAGEETQYF. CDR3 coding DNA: TGCGCCAGCAGCCCCTTAGTTGCGGGGGAAGAGACCCAGTACTTC.

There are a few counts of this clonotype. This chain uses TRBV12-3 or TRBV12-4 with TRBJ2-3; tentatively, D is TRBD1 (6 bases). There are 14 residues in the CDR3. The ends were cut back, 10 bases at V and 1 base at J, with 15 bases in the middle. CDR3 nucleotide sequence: TGTGCCACCGAGAGGACAGCGGGCACAGATACGCAGTATTTT. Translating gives CATERTAGTDTQYF.

CDR3 protein: CASSLIRNGWETQYF. Here the CDR3 DNA reads TGTGCCAGCAGTCTGATTCGAAATGGTTGGGAGACCCAGTACTTC. The J gene is TRBJ2-5, the V gene TRBV7-9; D is ambiguous. CDR3 length: 15 residues. V was trimmed by 6 bases and J by 5 bases, leaving 19 bases between them. The germline V gene encodes CDR1 SEHNR and CDR2 FQNEAQ (reference sequence).

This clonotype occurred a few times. The CDR3 loop reads CASSQDLLDEQFF. Written as DNA, the CDR3 is TGTGCCAGCAGCCAAGATCTCCTAGATGAGCAGTTCTTC. The V call is TRBV14, the J call TRBJ2-1, with D uncertain. Between the trimmed V and J ends, which lost 0 bases and 8 bases, there was a span of 8 bases. Germline values: CDR1 SGHDN, CDR2 FVKESK. CDR3 length equals 13 residues.

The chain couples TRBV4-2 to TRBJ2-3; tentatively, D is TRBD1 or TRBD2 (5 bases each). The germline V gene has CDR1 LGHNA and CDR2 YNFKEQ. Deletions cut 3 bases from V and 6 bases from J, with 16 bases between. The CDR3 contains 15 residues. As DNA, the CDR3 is TGTGCCAGCAGCCAGGAGGACAAGTTCAGGGATACGCAGTATTTT. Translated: CASSQEDKFRDTQYF.